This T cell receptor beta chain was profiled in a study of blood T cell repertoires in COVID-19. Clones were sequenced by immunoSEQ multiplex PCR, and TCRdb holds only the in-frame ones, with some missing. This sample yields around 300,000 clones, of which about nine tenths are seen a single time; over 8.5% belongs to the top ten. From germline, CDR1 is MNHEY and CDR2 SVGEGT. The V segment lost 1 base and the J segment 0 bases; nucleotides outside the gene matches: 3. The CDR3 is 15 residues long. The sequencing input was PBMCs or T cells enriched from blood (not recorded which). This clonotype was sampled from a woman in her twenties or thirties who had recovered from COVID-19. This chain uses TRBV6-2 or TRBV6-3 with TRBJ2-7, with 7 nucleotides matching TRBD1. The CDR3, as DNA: TGTGCCAGCAGTTACTTGGGGGACAGCTCCTACGAGCAGTACTTC. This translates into CASSYLGDSSYEQYF.